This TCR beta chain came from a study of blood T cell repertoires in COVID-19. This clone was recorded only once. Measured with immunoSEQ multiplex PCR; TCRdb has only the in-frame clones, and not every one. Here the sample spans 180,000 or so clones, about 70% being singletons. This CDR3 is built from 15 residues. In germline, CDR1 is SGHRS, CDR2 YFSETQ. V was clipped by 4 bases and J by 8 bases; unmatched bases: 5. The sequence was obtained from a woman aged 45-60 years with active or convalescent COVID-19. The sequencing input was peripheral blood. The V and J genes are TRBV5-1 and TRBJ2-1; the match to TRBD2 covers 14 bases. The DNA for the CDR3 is TGCGCCAGCAGCCCGGGACTAGCGGGAGACGATGAGCAGTTCTTC. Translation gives CASSPGLAGDDEQFF.